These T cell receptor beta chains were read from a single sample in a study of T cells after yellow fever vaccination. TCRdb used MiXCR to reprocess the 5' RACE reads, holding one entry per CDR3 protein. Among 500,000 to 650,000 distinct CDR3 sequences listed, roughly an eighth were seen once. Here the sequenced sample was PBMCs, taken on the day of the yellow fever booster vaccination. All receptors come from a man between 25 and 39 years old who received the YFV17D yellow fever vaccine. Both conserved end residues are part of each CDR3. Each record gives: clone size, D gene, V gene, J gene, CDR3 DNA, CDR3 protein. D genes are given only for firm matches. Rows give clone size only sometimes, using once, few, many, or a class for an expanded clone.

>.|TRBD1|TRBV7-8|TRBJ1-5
TGTGCCAGCAGCTCTCGGACAGGGGAGAGACAGCCCCAGCATTTT
CASSSRTGERQPQHF
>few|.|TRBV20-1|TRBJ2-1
TGCAGTGCTAGTGAACTCGCGGGGTATGAGCAGTTCTTC
CSASELAGYEQFF
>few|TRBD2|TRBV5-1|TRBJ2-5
TGCGCCAGCAGCTTGCTCCTAGCGGGAGACGAGACCCAGTACTTC
CASSLLLAGDETQYF
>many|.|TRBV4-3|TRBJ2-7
TGCGCCAGCAGCCAAGACGGGACTGTAGTCGGCGAGCAGTACTTC
CASSQDGTVVGEQYF
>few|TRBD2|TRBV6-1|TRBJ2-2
TGTGCAAGCGCGTTAAGGAGCGGGAGATTGGTCACCGGGGAGCTGTTTTTT
CASALRSGRLVTGELFF
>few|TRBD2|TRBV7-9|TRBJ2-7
TGTGCCAGCAGCACTCCGGGACTAGCGGGAGCCGAGCAGTACTTC
CASSTPGLAGAEQYF
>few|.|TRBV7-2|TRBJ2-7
TGTGCCAGCAGCCCCTTCGGGTCGGCACTTTACGAGCAGTACTTC
CASSPFGSALYEQYF
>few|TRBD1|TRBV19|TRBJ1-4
TGTGCCAGCGCCCTCAGGACAGGGAGAGGTGAAAAACTGTTTTTT
CASALRTGRGEKLFF
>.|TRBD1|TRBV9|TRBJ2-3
TGTGCCAGCAGCGCAAGGGGACAGGGGAGTCACACAGATACGCAGTATTTT
CASSARGQGSHTDTQYF
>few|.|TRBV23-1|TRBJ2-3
TGCGCCAGCAGTCCCGGAAGGCGGTCTACGGAAGGGAGTACGCAGTATTTT
CASSPGRRSTEGSTQYF
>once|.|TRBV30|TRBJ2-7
TGTGCCTGGAGTGTACCCGGGGCTGGAATGGAGGCCCACTTC
CAWSVPGAGMEAHF
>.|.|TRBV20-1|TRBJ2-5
TGCAGTGCTAGCAGCCGCCGGGGGACCCAGTACTTC
CSASSRRGTQYF
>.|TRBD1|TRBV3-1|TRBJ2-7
TGTGCCAGCAGCCAAGATGGAAGCAGGGGGCGAGAGCAGTACTTC
CASSQDGSRGREQYF
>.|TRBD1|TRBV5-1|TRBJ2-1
TGCGCCAGCAGCTTCCTCCGGGACAGCCCTTACAATGAGCAGTTCTTC
CASSFLRDSPYNEQFF
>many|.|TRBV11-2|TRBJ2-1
TGTGCCAGCAGCTTAGATCCCCGACTAGTTTACTCCTACAATGAGCAGTTCTTC
CASSLDPRLVYSYNEQFF
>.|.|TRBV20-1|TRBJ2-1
TGCAGTGCTAGAGCGGCTAGCTCCTACAATGAGCAGTTCTTC
CSARAASSYNEQFF
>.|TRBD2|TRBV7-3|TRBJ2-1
TGTGCCAGCAGCTTAATCGGGGGGAGGGACAATGAGCAGTTCTTC
CASSLIGGRDNEQFF
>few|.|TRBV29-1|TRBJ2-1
TGCAGCGTTGGCGTCTACAATGAGCAGTTCTTC
CSVGVYNEQFF
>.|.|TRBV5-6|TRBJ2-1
TGTGCCAGCAGCTCGCCCGGGGATTGGGGCTACAATGAGCAGTTCTTC
CASSSPGDWGYNEQFF
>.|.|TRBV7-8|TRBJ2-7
TGTGCCAGCAGCTTATCGTCCTCTTGGGAGCAGTACTTC
CASSLSSSWEQYF
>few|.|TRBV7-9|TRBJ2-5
TGTGCCAGCAGCTTCACGGACAGCCAAGAGACCCAGTACTTC
CASSFTDSQETQYF
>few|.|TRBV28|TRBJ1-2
TGTGCCAGCAGTTTGACAGCTATGGGCTACACCTTC
CASSLTAMGYTF